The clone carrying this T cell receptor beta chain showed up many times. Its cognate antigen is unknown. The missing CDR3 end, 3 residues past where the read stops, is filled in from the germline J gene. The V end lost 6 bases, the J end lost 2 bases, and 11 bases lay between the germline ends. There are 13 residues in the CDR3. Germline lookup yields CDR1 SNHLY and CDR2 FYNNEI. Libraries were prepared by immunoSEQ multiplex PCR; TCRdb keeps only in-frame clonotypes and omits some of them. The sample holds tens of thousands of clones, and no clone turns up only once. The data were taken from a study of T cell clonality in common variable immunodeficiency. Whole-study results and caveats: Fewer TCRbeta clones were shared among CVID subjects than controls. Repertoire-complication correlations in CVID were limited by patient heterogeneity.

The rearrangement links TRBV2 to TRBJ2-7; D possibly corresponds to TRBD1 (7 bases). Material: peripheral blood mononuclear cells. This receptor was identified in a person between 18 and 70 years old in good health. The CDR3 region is CASRRDSTYEQYF. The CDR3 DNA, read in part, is TGTGCCAGCAGGCGGGACAGCACCTACGAG.